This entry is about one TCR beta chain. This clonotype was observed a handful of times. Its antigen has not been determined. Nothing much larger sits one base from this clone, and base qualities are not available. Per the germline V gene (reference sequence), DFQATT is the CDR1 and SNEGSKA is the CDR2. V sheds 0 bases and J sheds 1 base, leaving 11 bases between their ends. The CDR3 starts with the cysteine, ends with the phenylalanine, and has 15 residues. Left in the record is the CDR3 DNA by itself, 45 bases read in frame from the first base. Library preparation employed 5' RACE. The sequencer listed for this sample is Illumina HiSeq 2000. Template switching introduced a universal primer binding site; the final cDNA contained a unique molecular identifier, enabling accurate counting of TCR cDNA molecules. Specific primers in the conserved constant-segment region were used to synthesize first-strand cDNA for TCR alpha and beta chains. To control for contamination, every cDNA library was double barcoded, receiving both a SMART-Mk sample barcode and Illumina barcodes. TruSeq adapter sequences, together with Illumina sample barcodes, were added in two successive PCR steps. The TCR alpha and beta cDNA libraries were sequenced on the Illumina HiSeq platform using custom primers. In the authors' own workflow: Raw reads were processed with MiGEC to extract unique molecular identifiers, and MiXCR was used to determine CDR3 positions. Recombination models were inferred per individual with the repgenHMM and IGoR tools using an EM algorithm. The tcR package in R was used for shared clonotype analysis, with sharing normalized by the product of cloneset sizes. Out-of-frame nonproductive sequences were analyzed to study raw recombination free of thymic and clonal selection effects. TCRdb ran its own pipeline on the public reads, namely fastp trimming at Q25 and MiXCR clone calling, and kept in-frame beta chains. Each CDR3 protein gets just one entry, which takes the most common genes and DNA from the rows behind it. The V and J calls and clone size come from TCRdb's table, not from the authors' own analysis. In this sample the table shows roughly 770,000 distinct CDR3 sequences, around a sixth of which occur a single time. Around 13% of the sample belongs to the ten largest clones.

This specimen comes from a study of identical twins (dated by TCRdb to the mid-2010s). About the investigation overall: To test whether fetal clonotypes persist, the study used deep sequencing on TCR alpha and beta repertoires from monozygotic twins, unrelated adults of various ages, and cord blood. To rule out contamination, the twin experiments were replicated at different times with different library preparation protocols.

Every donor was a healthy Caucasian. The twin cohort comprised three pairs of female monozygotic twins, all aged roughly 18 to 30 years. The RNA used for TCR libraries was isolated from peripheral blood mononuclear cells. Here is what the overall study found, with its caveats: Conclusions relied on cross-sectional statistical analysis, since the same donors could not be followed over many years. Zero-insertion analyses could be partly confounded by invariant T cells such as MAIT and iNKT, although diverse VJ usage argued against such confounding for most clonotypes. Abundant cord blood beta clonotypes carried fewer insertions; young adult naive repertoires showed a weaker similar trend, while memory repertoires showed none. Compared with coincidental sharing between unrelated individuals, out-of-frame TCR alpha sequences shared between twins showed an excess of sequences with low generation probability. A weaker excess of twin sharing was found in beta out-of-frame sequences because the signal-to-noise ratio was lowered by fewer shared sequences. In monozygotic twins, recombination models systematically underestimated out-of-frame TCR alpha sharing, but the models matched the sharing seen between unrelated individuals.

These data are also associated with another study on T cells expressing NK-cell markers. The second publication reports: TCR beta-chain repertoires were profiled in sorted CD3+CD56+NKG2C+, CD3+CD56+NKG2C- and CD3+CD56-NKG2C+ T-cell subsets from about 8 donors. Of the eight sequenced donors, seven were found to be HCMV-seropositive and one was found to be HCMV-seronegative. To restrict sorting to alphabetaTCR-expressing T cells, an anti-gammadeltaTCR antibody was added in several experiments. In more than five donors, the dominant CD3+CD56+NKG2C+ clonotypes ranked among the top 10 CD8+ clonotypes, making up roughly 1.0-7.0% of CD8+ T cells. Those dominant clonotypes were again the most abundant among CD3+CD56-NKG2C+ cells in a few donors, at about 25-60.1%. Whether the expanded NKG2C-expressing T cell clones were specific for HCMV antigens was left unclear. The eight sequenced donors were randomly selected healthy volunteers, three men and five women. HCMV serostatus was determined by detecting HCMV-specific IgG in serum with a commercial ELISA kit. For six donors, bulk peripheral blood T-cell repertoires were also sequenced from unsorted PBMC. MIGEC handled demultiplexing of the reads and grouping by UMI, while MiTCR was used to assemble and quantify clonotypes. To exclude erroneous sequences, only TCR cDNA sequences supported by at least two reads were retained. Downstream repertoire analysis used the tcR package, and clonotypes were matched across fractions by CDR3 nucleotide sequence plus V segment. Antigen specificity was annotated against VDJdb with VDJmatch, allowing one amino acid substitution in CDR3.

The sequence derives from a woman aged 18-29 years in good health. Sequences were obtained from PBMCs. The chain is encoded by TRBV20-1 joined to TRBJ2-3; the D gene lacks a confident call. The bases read TGCAGTGCTAGAGACAGCATCACCGGCACAGATACGCAGTATTTT. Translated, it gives CSARDSITGTDTQYF.